This T cell receptor (beta chain) was sequenced in a study of neurological immune-mediated disorders. Findings and caveats of the study: The multiple sclerosis repertoire cluster showed no association with any clinical or MRI feature. The authors stated that larger cohorts are needed. The most TCR clonal expansion was seen in HTLV-1-associated myelopathy, and the least was seen in multiple sclerosis, which fell below healthy controls.

cDNA synthesis was performed by 5'RACE with 10-nucleotide random UMIs. TCRdb reprocessed the 5' RACE reads via MiXCR and lists one record per CDR3 protein. Counted here are more than 75,000 distinct CDR3 sequences, 3% to 4.5% occurring once; the ten biggest clones make up around 3.1%. This clonotype appeared many times. Antigen specificity is unknown. Unsorted libraries came from 2 million PBMCs stored at -80 °C. Sequences were obtained from PBMCs. The sequence was collected from a woman aged 45-59 years with multiple sclerosis.

The CDR3 spells CASSLRGSDTGELFF. In DNA form, the CDR3 reads TGCGCCAGCAGCTTACGGGGATCTGACACCGGGGAGCTGTTTTTT. The chain employs TRBV5-1 and TRBJ2-2; tentatively, D is TRBD2 (5 bases). This CDR3 has 15 amino acids. Per the germline V gene, CDR1 is SGHRS and CDR2 is YFSETQ. Trimming shortened V by 2 bases and J by 3 bases, and 11 bases separated the two germline ends.